This TCR beta chain was found in a study of T cells in Graves' hyperthyroidism and ophthalmopathy. The overall study: The authors collected peripheral blood at initial diagnosis, before any treatment. Findings and caveats of the study: Also found in blood were most expanded thyroid clonotypes above 0.001. Ophthalmopathy was told apart from stable hyperthyroidism by a 13 V-J model.

This clonotype was seen many times. The antigen is unknown. Amplification targeted TCR beta CDR3 regions from RNA transcripts. RT-PCR in the first round (using the HTBI primer set) targeted the TCR CDR3. TCRdb analysed the multiplex PCR reads with MiXCR anew, one entry per CDR3 protein. Of nearly 600,000 distinct CDR3 sequences detected, approximately 15% appear once; the ten largest clones hold over 6%. The V gene's germline CDR1 is KGHDR and CDR2 SFDVKD. The CDR3 has 13 residues. Unmatched junction bases numbered 1, after V lost 7 bases and J lost 3 bases. Patients were excluded because of uncontrolled infection, other autoimmune disease, pregnancy or lactation.

V usage is TRBV24-1 and J usage is TRBJ2-2; 7 bases agree with TRBD1. The sample comprised blood. The receptor was isolated from a woman between 18 and 30 years old with Graves' ophthalmopathy. CDR3 amino acids: CATSRGYTGELFF. Here the CDR3 DNA reads TGTGCCACCAGCAGGGGGTACACCGGGGAGCTGTTTTTT.